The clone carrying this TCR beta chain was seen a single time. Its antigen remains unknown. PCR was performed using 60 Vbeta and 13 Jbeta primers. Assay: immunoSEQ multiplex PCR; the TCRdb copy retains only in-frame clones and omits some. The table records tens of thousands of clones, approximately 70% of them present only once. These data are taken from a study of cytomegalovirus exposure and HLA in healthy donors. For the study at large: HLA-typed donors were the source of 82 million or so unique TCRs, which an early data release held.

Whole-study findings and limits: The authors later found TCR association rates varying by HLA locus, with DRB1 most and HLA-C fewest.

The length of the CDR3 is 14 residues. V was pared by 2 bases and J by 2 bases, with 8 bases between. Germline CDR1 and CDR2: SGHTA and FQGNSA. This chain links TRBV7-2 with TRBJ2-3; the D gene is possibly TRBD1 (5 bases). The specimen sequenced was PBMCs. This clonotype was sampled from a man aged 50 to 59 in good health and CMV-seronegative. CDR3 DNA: TGTGCCAGCAGCTTACGCAGGGTCACAGATACGCAGTATTTT. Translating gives CASSLRRVTDTQYF.